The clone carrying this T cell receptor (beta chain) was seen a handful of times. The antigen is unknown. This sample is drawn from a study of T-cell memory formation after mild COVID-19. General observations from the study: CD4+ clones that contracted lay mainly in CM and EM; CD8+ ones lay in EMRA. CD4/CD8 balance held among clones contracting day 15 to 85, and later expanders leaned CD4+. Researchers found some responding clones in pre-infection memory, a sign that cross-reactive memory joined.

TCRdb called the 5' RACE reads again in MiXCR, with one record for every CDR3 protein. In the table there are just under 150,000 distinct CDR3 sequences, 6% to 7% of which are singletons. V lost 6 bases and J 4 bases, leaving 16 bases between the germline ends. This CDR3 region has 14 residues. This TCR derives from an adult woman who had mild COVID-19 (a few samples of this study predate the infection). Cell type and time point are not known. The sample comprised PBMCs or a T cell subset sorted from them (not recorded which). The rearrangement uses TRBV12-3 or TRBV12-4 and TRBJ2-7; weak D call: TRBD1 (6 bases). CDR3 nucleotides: TGTGCCAGCAGCCCTACAGGGAAGGGATACGAGCAGTACTTC. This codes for CASSPTGKGYEQYF.